These 14 T cell receptor beta chains were sequenced from one sample in a study of blood T cells in healthy people across ages. Primers used in a second PCR of roughly 6 to 12 cycles were a sample-barcoded 5' primer and a J-beta primer mix. MiXCR, run by TCRdb on the 5' RACE reads, gives a single entry per CDR3 protein. This repertoire shows 650,000 to 700,000 distinct CDR3 sequences, roughly half found once; its top ten account for about 14%. Sequenced: blood. These receptor sequences come from a woman of 80 years or more in good health.

This clonotype has ten or more counts. The CDR3 sequence: CASSFAGGNTGELFF. The CDR3, as DNA: TGTGCCAGCAGTTTTGCAGGGGGGAACACCGGGGAGCTGTTTTTT. The V gene is TRBV12-3 or TRBV12-4, the J gene TRBJ2-2, with 7 bases lining up with TRBD1. This CDR3 is built from 15 residues. J was trimmed by 1 base and V by 3 bases; bases with no gene match: 2.

This clonotype has ten or more counts. The gene calls are TRBV5-4 and TRBJ2-3; a possible D gene is TRBD2 (6 bases). The CDR3 has 14 residues. V was trimmed by 2 bases and J by 0 bases, leaving 7 bases between them. The germline V gene has CDR1 SGHNT and CDR2 YYREEE (reference sequence). The CDR3 DNA reads as TGTGCCAGCAGCTTAGCGGGTAGCACAGATACGCAGTATTTT. This codes for CASSLAGSTDTQYF.

This rearrangement joins TRBV11-2 to TRBJ2-1, with D unresolved. CDR1 and CDR2 (germline): SGHAT, FQNNGV. This CDR3 has 14 amino acids. The V gene lost 5 bases and the J gene lost 12 bases, with 20 bases spanning the gap. The CDR3 spells CASSLSFPGRRQFF. The CDR3, as DNA: TGTGCCAGCAGCCTCAGTTTCCCCGGTCGGCGGCAGTTCTTC.

This chain links TRBV28 with TRBJ1-3; no clear D. Germline V gives CDR1 MDHEN, CDR2 SYDVKM. V lost 7 bases, J lost 4 bases, and 14 bases lay in between. The CDR3 length is 14 residues. CDR3 nucleotides: TGTGCCAGCACTCGAGAGGGAGGAGGAAACACCATATATTTT. It translates to CASTREGGGNTIYF.

This clonotype was detected only a few times. A much bigger clone sits one base away, suggesting this may be a read error. The V call is TRBV27, the J call TRBJ2-7, with TRBD1 matching 7 bases. Germline trimming cut 6 bases from V and 0 bases from J; bases unmatched to any gene: 23. Per the germline V gene, CDR1 is MNHEY and CDR2 is SMNVEV (reference sequence). This CDR3 is built from 20 residues. Here the CDR3 DNA reads TGTGCCAGCAGCTTACAAGGGGGCCCTACGGTGGGCGCTCGCTCCTACGAGCAGTACTTC. Protein: CASSLQGGPTVGARSYEQYF.

About this clonotype: This may be a read error: a much more frequent sequence differs by one nucleotide. The chain joins TRBV5-1 to TRBJ1-2, with D uncertain. The germline V gene encodes CDR1 SGHRS and CDR2 YFSETQ. The length of the CDR3 is 14 residues. The CDR3: CASSLGAENYGHTF. CDR3 sequence (DNA): TGCGCCAGCAGCTTGGGGGCAGAGAACTATGGCCACACCTTC.

This clonotype was seen repeatedly, ten times or more. The chain has TRBV9 and TRBJ2-3, with TRBD1 matching 7 bases. Germline lookup yields CDR1 SGDLS and CDR2 YYNGEE. CDR3 size: 16 residues. Germline trimming cut 3 bases from V and 0 bases from J; bases unmatched to any gene: 7. CDR3 sequence: CASSATMGQSTDTQYF. CDR3 in DNA: TGTGCCAGCAGCGCAACGATGGGACAGAGCACAGATACGCAGTATTTT.

The chain couples TRBV28 to TRBJ1-1; possible D gene TRBD1, 6 bases. The ends were cut back, 5 bases at V and 1 base at J, with 14 bases in the middle. The germline gives CDR1 MDHEN, CDR2 SYDVKM. This CDR3 has 15 residues. The DNA for the CDR3 is TGTGCCAGCAGTCCACAGGGTCTAGGGAACACTGAAGCTTTCTTT. Protein product: CASSPQGLGNTEAFF.

This clonotype was seen at least ten times. The chain combines TRBV7-6 with TRBJ2-3; no reliable D call. Between the trimmed V and J ends, which lost 4 bases and 3 bases, there was a span of 14 bases. The germline V gene has CDR1 SGHVS and CDR2 FNYEAQ. The CDR3 totals 15 residues. DNA of the CDR3: TGTGCCAGCAGCTCCAGAGGAAGGGCAACAGATACGCAGTATTTT. This translates into CASSSRGRATDTQYF.

V and J are TRBV4-2 and TRBJ2-1; D call uncertain. Germline CDR1 reads LGHNA; CDR2 reads YNFKEQ. Trimming shortened V by 0 bases and J by 7 bases, and 19 bases separated the two germline ends. There are 17 residues in the CDR3. The CDR3 sequence: CASSQDPTRGRSNEQFF. In DNA form, the CDR3 reads TGTGCCAGCAGCCAAGATCCCACCCGAGGCCGCAGTAATGAGCAGTTCTTC.

This clonotype has just a few counts. A far larger clone lies a single base away; this is likely a read error. Written as DNA, the CDR3 is TGCCCCAGCAGTCTTGGACAGGGCTACGAGCAGTACTTC. Its protein product is CPSSLGQGYEQYF. The chain has TRBV10-1 and TRBJ2-4, with 8 nucleotides matching TRBD1. The better agreement between TRBJ2-7 and the DNA end casts doubt on the J call. Germline lookup yields CDR1 WNHNN and CDR2 SYGVQD (reference sequence). The CDR3 runs 13 residues.

Note on this clonotype: This sequence may be a read error, since a much larger clone differs from it by one base. V gene TRBV5-1 combines with J gene TRBJ2-7, with TRBD2 matching 9 bases. The CDR3 is 16 amino acids. V lost 1 base and J lost 7; bases outside the gene matches: 12. Germline V gene data show CDR1 as SGHRS and CDR2 as YFSETQ. The DNA of the CDR3 is TGCGCCAGCAGCTTGATTTGGCGGGAGGGTGGCAATGAGCAGTACTTC. Its translation is CASSLIWREGGNEQYF. Variable domain in full (rest from reference TRBV5-1 and TRBJ2-7): KAGVTQTPRYLIKTRGQQVTLSCSPISGHRSVSWYQQTPGQGLQFLFEYFSETQRNKGNFPGRFSGRQFSNSRSEMNVSTLELGDSALYLCASSLIWREGGNEQYFGPGTRLTVT.

This clonotype was observed many times. The V and J genes are TRBV20-1 and TRBJ2-7, with 7 bases that match TRBD1. The junction had 7 bases not matched to a gene; V was cut back by 2 bases and J by 0 bases. Germline CDR1 reads DFQATT; CDR2 reads SNEGSKA (reference sequence). The CDR3 extends over 15 amino acids. CDR3 coding DNA: TGCAGTGCTAGACAGTCCAGGGGGATCTCCTACGAGCAGTACTTC. It is translated as CSARQSRGISYEQYF.

This clonotype was counted ten times or more. The CDR3 bases are TGTGCCAGCAGCAAAGGACAGGGCTCCTACGAGCAGTACTTC. Translated: CASSKGQGSYEQYF. This rearrangement joins TRBV21-1 to TRBJ2-7. TRBV21-1 has pseudogene status. The CDR3 runs 14 residues.